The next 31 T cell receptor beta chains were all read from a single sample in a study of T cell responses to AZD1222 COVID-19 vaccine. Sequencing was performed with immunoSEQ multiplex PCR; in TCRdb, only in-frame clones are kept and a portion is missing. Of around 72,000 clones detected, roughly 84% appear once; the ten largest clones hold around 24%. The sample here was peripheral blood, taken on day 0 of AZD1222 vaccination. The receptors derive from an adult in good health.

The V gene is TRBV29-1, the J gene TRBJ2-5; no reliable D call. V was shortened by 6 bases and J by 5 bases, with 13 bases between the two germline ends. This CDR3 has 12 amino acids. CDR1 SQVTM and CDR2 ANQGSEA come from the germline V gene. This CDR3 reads CSVETRGETQYF. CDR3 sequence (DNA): TGCAGCGTCGAAACCCGCGGTGAGACCCAGTACTTC.

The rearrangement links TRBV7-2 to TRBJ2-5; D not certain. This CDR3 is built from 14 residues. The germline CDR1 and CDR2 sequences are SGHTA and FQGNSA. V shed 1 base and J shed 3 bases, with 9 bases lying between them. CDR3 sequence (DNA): TGTGCCAGCAGCTTAGTGTCCACCAAAGAGACCCAGTACTTC. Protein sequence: CASSLVSTKETQYF.

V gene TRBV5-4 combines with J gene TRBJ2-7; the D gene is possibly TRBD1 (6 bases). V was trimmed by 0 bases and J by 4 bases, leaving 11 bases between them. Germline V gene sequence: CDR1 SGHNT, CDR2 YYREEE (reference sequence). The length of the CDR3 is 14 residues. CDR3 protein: CASSLDRALYEQYF. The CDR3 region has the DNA TGTGCCAGCAGCTTGGACAGGGCCCTATACGAGCAGTACTTC.

The CDR3 loop is CASSIDSQGVDEQFF. For the CDR3, the DNA is TGTGCCAGTAGTATAGATTCCCAGGGGGTGGATGAGCAGTTCTTC. The rearrangement uses TRBV19 and TRBJ2-1, with 7 bases matching TRBD1. CDR3 length: 15 residues. CDR1 is LNHDA, CDR2 SQIVND, per germline (reference sequence). Losses at the gene ends were 0 bases for V and 8 bases for J; bases not matched to a gene: 7.

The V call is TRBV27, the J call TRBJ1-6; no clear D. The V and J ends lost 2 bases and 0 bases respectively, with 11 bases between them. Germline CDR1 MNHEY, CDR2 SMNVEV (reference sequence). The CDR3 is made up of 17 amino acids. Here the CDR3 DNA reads TGTGCCAGCAGTTTACGATCACAGATCTCCTATAATTCACCCCTCCACTTT. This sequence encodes CASSLRSQISYNSPLHF.

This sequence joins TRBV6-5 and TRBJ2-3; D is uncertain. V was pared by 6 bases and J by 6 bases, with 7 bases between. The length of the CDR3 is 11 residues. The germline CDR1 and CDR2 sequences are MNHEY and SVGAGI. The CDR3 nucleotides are TGTGCCAGCAGCCAGGTGGATACGCAGTATTTT. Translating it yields CASSQVDTQYF.

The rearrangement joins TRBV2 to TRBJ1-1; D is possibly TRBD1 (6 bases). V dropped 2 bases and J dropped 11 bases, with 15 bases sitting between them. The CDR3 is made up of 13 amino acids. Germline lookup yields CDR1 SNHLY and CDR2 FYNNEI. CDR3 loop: CASSEYEGGLAFF. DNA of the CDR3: TGTGCCAGCAGTGAATATGAGGGGGGCCTGGCTTTCTTT.

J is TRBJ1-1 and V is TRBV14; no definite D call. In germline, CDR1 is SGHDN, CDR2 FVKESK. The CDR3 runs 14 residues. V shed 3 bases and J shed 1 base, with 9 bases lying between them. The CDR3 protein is CASSHTDGNTEAFF. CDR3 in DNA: TGTGCCAGCAGCCACACCGACGGGAACACTGAAGCTTTCTTT.

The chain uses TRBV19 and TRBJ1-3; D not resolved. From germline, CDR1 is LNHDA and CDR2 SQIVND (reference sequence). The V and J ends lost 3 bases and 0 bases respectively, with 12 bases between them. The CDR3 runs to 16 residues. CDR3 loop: CASSITTVSSGNTIYF. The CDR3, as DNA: TGTGCCAGTAGTATTACGACGGTTAGCTCTGGAAACACCATATATTTT. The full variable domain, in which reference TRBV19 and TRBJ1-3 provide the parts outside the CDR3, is DGGITQSPKYLFRKEGQNVTLSCEQNLNHDAMYWYRQDPGQGLRLIYYSQIVNDFQKGDIAEGYSVSREKKESFPLTVTSAQKNPTAFYLCASSITTVSSGNTIYFGEGSWLTVV.

Here the CDR3 reads CSVELSEAGTEAFF. The CDR3 DNA is TGCAGCGTTGAGCTTTCGGAAGCGGGCACTGAAGCTTTCTTT. The V gene is TRBV29-1, the J gene TRBJ1-1, with D unresolved. This CDR3 spans 14 amino acids. The germline V gene has CDR1 SQVTM and CDR2 ANQGSEA. V lost 3 bases to trimming and J lost 4 bases, with 15 bases between them. The full variable domain, rest sourced from reference TRBV29-1 and TRBJ1-1, is SAVISQKPSRDICQRGTSLTIQCQVDSQVTMMFWYRQQPGQSLTLIATANQGSEATYESGFVIDKFPISRPNLTFSTLTVSNMSPEDSSIYLCSVELSEAGTEAFFGQGTRLTVV.

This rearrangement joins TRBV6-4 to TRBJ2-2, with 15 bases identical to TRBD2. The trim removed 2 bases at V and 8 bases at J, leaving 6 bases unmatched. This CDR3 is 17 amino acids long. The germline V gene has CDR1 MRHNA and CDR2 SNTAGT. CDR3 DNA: TGTGCCAGCAGTGACCGCGGACTAGCGGGGGGGCCAGGGGAGCTGTTTTTT. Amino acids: CASSDRGLAGGPGELFF.

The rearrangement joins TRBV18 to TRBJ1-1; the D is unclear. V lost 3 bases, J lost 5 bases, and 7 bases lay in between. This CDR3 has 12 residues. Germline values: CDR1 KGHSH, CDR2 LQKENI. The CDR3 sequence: CASSPEWTEAFF. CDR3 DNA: TGTGCCAGCTCACCGGAATGGACTGAAGCTTTCTTT. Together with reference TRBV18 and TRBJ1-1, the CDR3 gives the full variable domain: NAGVMQNPRHLVRRRGQEARLRCSPMKGHSHVYWYRQLPEEGLKFMVYLQKENIIDESGMPKERFSAEFPKEGPSILRIQQVVRGDSAAYFCASSPEWTEAFFGQGTRLTVV.

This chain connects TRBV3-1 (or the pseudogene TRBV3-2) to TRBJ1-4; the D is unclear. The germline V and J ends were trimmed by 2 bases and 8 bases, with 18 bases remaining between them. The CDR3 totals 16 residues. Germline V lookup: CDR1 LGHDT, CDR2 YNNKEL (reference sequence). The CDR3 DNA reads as TGTGCCAGCAGCCAAAGAGGTGTCCCAACGGGGGAAAAACTGTTTTTT. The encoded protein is CASSQRGVPTGEKLFF.

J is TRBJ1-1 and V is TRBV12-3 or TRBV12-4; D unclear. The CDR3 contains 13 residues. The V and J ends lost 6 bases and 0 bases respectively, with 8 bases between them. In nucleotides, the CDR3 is TGTGCCAGCAGCCCGGAGCTGAACACTGAAGCTTTCTTT. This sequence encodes CASSPELNTEAFF.

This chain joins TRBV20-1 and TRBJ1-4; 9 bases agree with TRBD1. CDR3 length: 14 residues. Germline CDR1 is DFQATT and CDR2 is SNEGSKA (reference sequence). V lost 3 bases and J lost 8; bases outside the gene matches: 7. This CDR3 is CSASRTGEGEKLFF. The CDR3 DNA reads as TGCAGTGCTAGTCGGACAGGGGAGGGGGAAAAACTGTTTTTT.

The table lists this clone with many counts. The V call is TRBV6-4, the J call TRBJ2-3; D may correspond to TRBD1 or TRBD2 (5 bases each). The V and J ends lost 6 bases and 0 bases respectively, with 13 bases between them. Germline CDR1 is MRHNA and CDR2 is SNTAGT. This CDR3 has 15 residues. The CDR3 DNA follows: TGTGCCAGCAGGAGGGGCAGTCTTAGCACAGATACGCAGTATTTT. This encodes CASRRGSLSTDTQYF.

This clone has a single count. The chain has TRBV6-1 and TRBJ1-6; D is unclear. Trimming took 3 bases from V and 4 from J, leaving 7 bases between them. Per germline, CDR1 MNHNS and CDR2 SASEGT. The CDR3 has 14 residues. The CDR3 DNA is TGTGCCAGCAGTGAGGGCGTATATAATTCACCCCTCCACTTT. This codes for CASSEGVYNSPLHF.

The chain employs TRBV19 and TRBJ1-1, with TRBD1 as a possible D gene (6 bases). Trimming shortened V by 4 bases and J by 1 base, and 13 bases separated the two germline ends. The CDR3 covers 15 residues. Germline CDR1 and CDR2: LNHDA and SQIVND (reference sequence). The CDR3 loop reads CASSTGRGRNTEAFF. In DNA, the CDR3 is TGTGCCAGTAGTACGGGACGGGGGCGGAACACTGAAGCTTTCTTT.

The CDR3 is CASSSSPGLAGTDTQYF. The CDR3 DNA sequence: TGTGCCAGCAGCTCAAGTCCGGGACTAGCGGGCACAGATACGCAGTATTTT. This sequence joins TRBV7-2 and TRBJ2-3, with TRBD2 matching over 11 bases. With V trimmed by 4 bases and J by 1 base, 7 bases remained unmatched. CDR1 is SGHTA, CDR2 FQGNSA, per germline. This CDR3 comprises 17 residues.

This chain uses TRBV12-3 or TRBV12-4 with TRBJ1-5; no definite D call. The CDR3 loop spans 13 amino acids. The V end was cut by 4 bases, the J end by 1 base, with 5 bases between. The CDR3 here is CASSSDSNQPQHF. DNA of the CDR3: TGTGCCAGCAGTTCTGACAGCAATCAGCCCCAGCATTTT.

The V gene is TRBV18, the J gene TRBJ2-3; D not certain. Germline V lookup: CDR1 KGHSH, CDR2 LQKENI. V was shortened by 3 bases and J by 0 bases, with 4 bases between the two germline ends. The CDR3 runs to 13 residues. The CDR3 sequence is CASSPESTDTQYF. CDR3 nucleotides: TGTGCCAGCTCACCGGAAAGCACAGATACGCAGTATTTT.

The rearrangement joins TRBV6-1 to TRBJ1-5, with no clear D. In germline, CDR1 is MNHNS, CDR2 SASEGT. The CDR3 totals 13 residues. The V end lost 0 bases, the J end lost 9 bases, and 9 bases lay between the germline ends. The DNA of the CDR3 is TGTGCCAGCAGTGAAGCGGGGATGACGCCCCAGCATTTT. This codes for CASSEAGMTPQHF.

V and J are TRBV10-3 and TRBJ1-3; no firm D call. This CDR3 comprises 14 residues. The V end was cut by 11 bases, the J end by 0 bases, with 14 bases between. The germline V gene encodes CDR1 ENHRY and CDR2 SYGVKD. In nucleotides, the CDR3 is TGTGCCTCTCGGGGAGAGAACTCTGGAAACACCATATATTTT. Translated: CASRGENSGNTIYF.

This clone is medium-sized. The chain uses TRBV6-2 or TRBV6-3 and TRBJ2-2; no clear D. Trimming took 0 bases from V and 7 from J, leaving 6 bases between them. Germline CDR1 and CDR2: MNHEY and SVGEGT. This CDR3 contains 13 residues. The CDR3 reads CASSYSSNGELFF. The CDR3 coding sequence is TGTGCCAGCAGTTACTCGAGTAACGGGGAGCTGTTTTTT.

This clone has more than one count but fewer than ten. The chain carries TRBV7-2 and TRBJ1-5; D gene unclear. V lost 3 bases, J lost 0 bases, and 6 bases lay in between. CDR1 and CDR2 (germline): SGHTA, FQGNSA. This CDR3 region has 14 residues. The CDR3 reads CASSFQNSNQPQHF. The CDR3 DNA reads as TGTGCCAGCAGCTTTCAGAATAGCAATCAGCCCCAGCATTTT.

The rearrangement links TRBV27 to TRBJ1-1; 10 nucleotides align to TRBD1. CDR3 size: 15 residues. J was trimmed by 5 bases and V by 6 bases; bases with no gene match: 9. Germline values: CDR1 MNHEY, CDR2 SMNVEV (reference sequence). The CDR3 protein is CASRTWGQGRTEAFF. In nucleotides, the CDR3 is TGTGCCAGCAGGACCTGGGGACAGGGGAGAACTGAAGCTTTCTTT.

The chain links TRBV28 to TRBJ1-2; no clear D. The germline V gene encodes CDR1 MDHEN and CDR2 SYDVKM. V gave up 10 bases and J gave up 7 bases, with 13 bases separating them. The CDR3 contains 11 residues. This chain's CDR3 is CATREDLGYTF. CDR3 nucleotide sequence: TGTGCCACCCGTGAGGATCTTGGCTACACCTTC.

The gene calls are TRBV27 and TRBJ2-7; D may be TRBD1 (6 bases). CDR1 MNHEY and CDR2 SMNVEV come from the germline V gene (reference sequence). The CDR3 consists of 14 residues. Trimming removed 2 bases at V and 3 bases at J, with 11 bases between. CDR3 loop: CASSLRDTGYEQYF. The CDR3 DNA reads TGTGCCAGCAGTTTACGGGACACGGGCTACGAGCAGTACTTC.

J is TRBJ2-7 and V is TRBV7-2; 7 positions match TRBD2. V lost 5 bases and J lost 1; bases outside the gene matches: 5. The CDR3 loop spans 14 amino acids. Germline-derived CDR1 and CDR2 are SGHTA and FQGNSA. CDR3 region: CASSPWGGSYEQYF. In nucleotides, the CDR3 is TGTGCCAGCAGCCCGTGGGGGGGATCCTACGAGCAGTACTTC.

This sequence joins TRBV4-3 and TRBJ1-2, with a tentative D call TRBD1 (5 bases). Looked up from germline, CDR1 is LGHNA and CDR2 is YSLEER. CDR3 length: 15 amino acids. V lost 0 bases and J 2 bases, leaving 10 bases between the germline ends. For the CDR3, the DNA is TGCGCCAGCAGCCAAGACGGGGGGAGCAACTATGGCTACACCTTC. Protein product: CASSQDGGSNYGYTF.

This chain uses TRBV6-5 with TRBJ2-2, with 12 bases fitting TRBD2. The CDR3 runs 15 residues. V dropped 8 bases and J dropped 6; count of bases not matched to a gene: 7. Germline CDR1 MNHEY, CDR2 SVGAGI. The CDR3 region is CASGPRLAGAGELFF. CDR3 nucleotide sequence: TGTGCCAGCGGTCCCCGACTAGCGGGGGCCGGGGAGCTGTTTTTT.